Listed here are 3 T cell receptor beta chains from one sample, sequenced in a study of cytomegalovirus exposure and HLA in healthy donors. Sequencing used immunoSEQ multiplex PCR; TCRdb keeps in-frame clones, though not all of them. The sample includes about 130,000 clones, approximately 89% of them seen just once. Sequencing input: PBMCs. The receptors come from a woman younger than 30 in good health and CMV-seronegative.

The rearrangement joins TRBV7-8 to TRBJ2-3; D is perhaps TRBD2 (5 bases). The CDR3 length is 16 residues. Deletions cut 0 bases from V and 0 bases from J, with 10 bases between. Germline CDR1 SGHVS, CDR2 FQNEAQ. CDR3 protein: CASSLAPRTSTDTQYF. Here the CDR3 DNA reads TGTGCCAGCAGCTTAGCGCCCAGGACTAGCACAGATACGCAGTATTTT.

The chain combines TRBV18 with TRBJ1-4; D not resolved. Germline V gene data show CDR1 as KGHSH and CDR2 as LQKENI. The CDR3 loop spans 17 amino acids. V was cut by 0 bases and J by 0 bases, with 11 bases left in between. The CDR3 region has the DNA TGTGCCAGCTCACCACCTATTTGTTCAGCAACTAATGAAAAACTGTTTTTT. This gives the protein CASSPPICSATNEKLFF.

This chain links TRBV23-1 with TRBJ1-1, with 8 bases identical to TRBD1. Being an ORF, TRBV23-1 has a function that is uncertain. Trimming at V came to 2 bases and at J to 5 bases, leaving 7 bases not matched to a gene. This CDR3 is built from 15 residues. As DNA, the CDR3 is TGCGCCAGCAGTCAAGGGACAGGCAAGAGGACTGAAGCTTTCTTT. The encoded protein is CASSQGTGKRTEAFF.